These 17 T cell receptor beta chains were all obtained from the same sample, sequenced in a study of T cell repertoires in cytomegalovirus infection. TCRdb redid the calling of the reads with MiXCR, one entry per CDR3 protein. The repertoire holds about 450,000 distinct CDR3 sequences, approximately 31% seen once, with approximately 13% in the top ten. Sequenced material: PBMCs. All receptors derive from a human donor in good health (CMV status not recorded). Some clones in this sample may be carry-over from other donors' samples.

CDR3 DNA: TGTGCCAGCAGCTTCCTCGCCATCCCCCGAACCAAAGAGCAGTTCTTC. This codes for CASSFLAIPRTKEQFF. The chain employs TRBV11-2 and TRBJ2-1; no reliable D call. V was clipped by 3 bases and J by 10 bases, with 22 bases between them. Germline CDR1 and CDR2: SGHAT and FQNNGV. The CDR3 sequence is 16 residues long.

The J gene is TRBJ1-5, the V gene TRBV24-1; D is undetermined. Trimming took off 5 bases at V and 4 bases at J, with 17 bases between the two ends. This CDR3 region has 16 residues. From germline, CDR1 is KGHDR and CDR2 SFDVKD. The CDR3 loop reads CATSGVSSGVNQPQHF. The DNA for the CDR3 is TGTGCCACCAGTGGGGTAAGCTCGGGCGTGAATCAGCCCCAGCATTTT.

This chain connects TRBV11-2 to TRBJ2-1, with D unresolved. The CDR3 is 14 residues long. From germline, CDR1 is SGHAT and CDR2 FQNNGV. The V end was cut by 3 bases, the J end by 9 bases, with 15 bases between. CDR3 in DNA: TGTGCCAGCAGCTTCGGACCAGAGGTGGGTGAGCAGTTCTTC. Translation: CASSFGPEVGEQFF. Combining the CDR3 with reference TRBV11-2 and TRBJ2-1 gives the whole variable domain EAGVAQSPRYKIIEKRQSVAFWCNPISGHATLYWYQQILGQGPKLLIQFQNNGVVDDSQLPKDRFSAERLKGVDSTLKIQPAKLEDSAVYLCASSFGPEVGEQFFGPGTRLTVL.

As to this clonotype: At one boundary the junction diverges from the germline segment, which might be a read error. The chain uses TRBV7-8 and TRBJ1-6, with D possibly being TRBD1 (5 bases). The CDR3 length is 14 residues. Germline loops: CDR1 SGHVS, CDR2 FQNEAQ. The CDR3 DNA follows: TGTGCCAGCAGCATAACACAGGAAAATTCACCCCTACACTTT. This translates into CASSITQENSPLHF.

This clonotype was picked up many times. The rearrangement joins TRBV7-8 to TRBJ2-1; D not certain. Trimming pared 0 bases from V and 6 bases from J, leaving 6 bases between. There are 13 residues in the CDR3. Germline CDR1 reads SGHVS; CDR2 reads FQNEAQ. This chain's CDR3 is CASSLALGNEQFF. The CDR3 nucleotides are TGTGCCAGCAGCTTAGCCTTGGGCAATGAGCAGTTCTTC.

The chain employs TRBV6-4 and TRBJ2-3; 8 nucleotides line up with TRBD2. V lost 1 base, J lost 4 bases, and 7 bases stayed unmatched. This CDR3 has 16 residues. From germline, CDR1 is MRHNA and CDR2 SNTAGT. In DNA form, the CDR3 reads TGTGCCAGCAGTGACTTAGGCGGCGGGGGGCCAGATACGCAGTATTTT. Its translation: CASSDLGGGGPDTQYF.

This clonotype has a handful of counts. The rearrangement links TRBV7-9 to TRBJ2-3, with D possibly called TRBD1 or TRBD2 (6 bases each). The CDR3 runs 15 residues. Germline V gives CDR1 SEHNR, CDR2 FQNEAQ (reference sequence). The V end lost 3 bases, the J end lost 5 bases, and 15 bases lay between the germline ends. Here the CDR3 reads CASSLEGGGVDTQYF. The CDR3 DNA sequence: TGTGCCAGCAGCTTGGAGGGGGGCGGTGTAGATACGCAGTATTTT.

The chain carries TRBV19 and TRBJ1-1; TRBD1 matches at 12 bases. CDR3 length: 15 residues. V shed 9 bases, J shed 0 bases, and the junction held 5 bases outside the gene matches. Germline V gene lookup returns CDR1 LNHDA and CDR2 SQIVND (reference sequence). In nucleotides, the CDR3 is TGTGCCAGCGGGGACAGGGGGCTCATGAACACTGAAGCTTTCTTT. This gives the protein CASGDRGLMNTEAFF.

As DNA, the CDR3 is TGTGCCAGTATGTGGGGGGCGCGAAGCAATCAGCCCCAGCATTTT. Its translation is CASMWGARSNQPQHF. V and J are TRBV19 and TRBJ1-5; tentative D call: TRBD1 (6 bases). V lost 7 bases, J lost 1 base, and 14 bases lay in between. Looked up from germline, CDR1 is LNHDA and CDR2 is SQIVND (reference sequence). This CDR3 contains 15 residues.

The DNA for the CDR3 is TGTGCCAGCAGGCCGTACTCTGGAAACACCATATATTTT. Its protein is CASRPYSGNTIYF. The chain is built from TRBV6-8 and TRBJ1-3; D is ambiguous. This CDR3 comprises 13 residues. Trimming shortened V by 6 bases and J by 0 bases, and 6 bases separated the two germline ends. Germline CDR1 is MNHGY and CDR2 is SAAAGT.

This rearrangement joins TRBV6-8 to TRBJ2-1; 12 bases map to TRBD1. The V segment lost 6 bases and the J segment 5 bases; nucleotides outside the gene matches: 2. The CDR3 loop spans 14 amino acids. Per the germline V gene, CDR1 is MNHGY and CDR2 is SAAAGT. CDR3 DNA: TGTGCCAGCAGGGGGACAGGGGGCCACAATGAGCAGTTCTTC. Residues: CASRGTGGHNEQFF.

V usage is TRBV12-3 or TRBV12-4 and J usage is TRBJ1-4, with a possible D match to TRBD1 (6 bases). Trimming left V 3 bases short and J 5 bases short, with 16 bases between. CDR3 length equals 16 residues. As DNA, the CDR3 is TGTGCCAGCAGTTTCGGCGTGACAGGTGCAAATGAAAAACTGTTTTTT. As protein: CASSFGVTGANEKLFF.

This clonotype appeared a few times. The rearrangement links TRBV29-1 to TRBJ2-4; the match to TRBD1 covers 8 bases. Germline V lookup: CDR1 SQVTM, CDR2 ANQGSEA. The J segment lost 1 base and the V segment lost 5 bases, leaving 7 bases of the junction unmatched. This CDR3 has 15 amino acids. The CDR3 nucleotides are TGCAGCGTTCTTAGGACAGGGAGGGCCAAAAACATTCAGTACTTC. Its translation is CSVLRTGRAKNIQYF.

This clonotype occurred many times. The chain joins TRBV12-3 or TRBV12-4 to TRBJ2-1; 9 bases match TRBD1. The CDR3 has 17 amino acids. The junction had 10 bases not matched to a gene; V was cut back by 3 bases and J by 4 bases. The CDR3 DNA follows: TGTGCCAGCAGTTTTAATCCCGGACAGGGGACTTACAATGAGCAGTTCTTC. It yields the protein CASSFNPGQGTYNEQFF.

This clonotype has a handful of counts. This chain uses TRBV10-3 with TRBJ1-2; TRBD1 is a possible D gene (5 bases). The CDR3 totals 15 residues. The V end was cut by 5 bases, the J end by 6 bases, with 19 bases between. The germline CDR1 and CDR2 sequences are ENHRY and SYGVKD. CDR3 nucleotides: TGTGCCATCAGTCCCCGGGGGGTACCCGGGAATGGCTACACCTTC. Its protein is CAISPRGVPGNGYTF.

This clonotype occurred many times. The CDR3 coding sequence is TGTGCCAGCGGGGAGCGGGGGGTCGCTGATACGCAGTATTTT. Its protein product is CASGERGVADTQYF. V usage is TRBV12-3 or TRBV12-4 and J usage is TRBJ2-3, with 9 positions matching TRBD2. After removal of 8 bases from V and 6 bases from J, the junction contained 9 bases not matched to a gene. CDR3 length equals 14 residues.

The CDR3, as DNA: TGTGCCAGCAGTGACGACCCGGGACAGCTCGGAGAAAAACTGTTTTTT. It codes for CASSDDPGQLGEKLFF. The chain is built from TRBV2 and TRBJ1-4; 7 bases agree with TRBD1. Trimming removed 3 bases from V and 8 bases from J; junction bases left unmatched: 12. Germline assignment: CDR1 SNHLY and CDR2 FYNNEI. This CDR3 has 16 residues.